This T cell receptor beta chain was captured by sequencing in a study of blood T cell repertoires in COVID-19. Study-wide context: COVID-19 samples from acute and convalescent phases originated in the United States, Italy and Spain. PBMCs, B-cell-depleted T cells, or T cells were the source of the cDNA or gDNA that made up the material.

Authors' processing steps: How many nucleated cells were present was estimated from reference gene primer amplification. Assay used: immunoSEQ multiplex PCR; TCRdb lists only in-frame clones, some missing. D and trimming come from the DNA, and the V and J calls and clone size come from that table. The sample includes under 300,000 clones, roughly 90% of them seen just once. There are a few counts of this clone. V lost 3 bases and J lost 0, with 11 bases in between. CDR3 length equals 15 residues. Germline lookup yields CDR1 MNHEY and CDR2 SVGAGI. Recovered Cohort 3 donors showed two negative PCRs, clearance, or symptom resolution.

The sequence derives from a man aged 35 to 55 who had recovered from COVID-19. The sequencing sample was made of PBMCs or T cells enriched from blood (not recorded which). J is TRBJ1-1 and V is TRBV6-5; no firm D call. CDR3 residues: CASSYYKLMNTEAFF. CDR3 sequence (DNA): TGTGCCAGCAGTTATTATAAGCTTATGAACACTGAAGCTTTCTTT.